Below, 21 T cell receptor beta chains from the same sample are listed, as sequenced in a study of regulatory T cells in long-lasting Graves disease. Researchers made TCR beta libraries by using iRepertoire HTBI primers and running Arm-PCR on CDR3 regions. TCRdb re-called the multiplex PCR reads through MiXCR, storing one row per CDR3 protein. The sample has hundreds of thousands of distinct CDR3 sequences, about 16% seen once; the top ten hold 25%. The time point here: newly diagnosed GD, antithyroid drugs for less than 3 months. TCR sequences were obtained from RNA taken from PBMCs. These data also formed part of another study, on T cells in Graves' hyperthyroidism and ophthalmopathy.

The starting material was peripheral blood mononuclear cells (PBMCs), obtained at new diagnosis, from a patient treated with antithyroid drugs. These receptors came from a woman aged 35-65 years with Graves disease.

The rearrangement links TRBV6-1 to TRBJ1-1; D is uncertain. Germline V gives CDR1 MNHNS, CDR2 SASEGT. This CDR3 region has 12 residues. V dropped 8 bases and J dropped 1 base, with 8 bases sitting between them. The CDR3 loop reads CASLDPNTEAFF. The CDR3 DNA reads as TGTGCCAGCCTCGATCCGAACACTGAAGCTTTCTTT.

The chain combines TRBV27 with TRBJ2-2; D is unresolved. Germline V CDR1 and CDR2: MNHEY, SMNVEV (reference sequence). The CDR3 contains 17 residues. The V end lost 2 bases, the J end lost 1 base, and 14 bases lay between the germline ends. CDR3 protein: CASSLSGSEMNTGELFF. The DNA for the CDR3 is TGTGCCAGCAGTTTAAGTGGGTCAGAGATGAACACCGGGGAGCTGTTTTTT.

At least ten counts were recorded for this clonotype. The rearrangement links TRBV28 to TRBJ2-7; 8 nucleotides match TRBD2. This CDR3 region has 14 residues. Germline CDR1 is MDHEN and CDR2 is SYDVKM. The V segment lost 4 bases and the J segment 4 bases; nucleotides outside the gene matches: 6. The CDR3 sequence: CASSYGGARYEQYF. CDR3 DNA: TGTGCCAGCAGTTACGGGGGGGCGCGTTACGAGCAGTACTTC.

This clonotype was observed at least ten times. This chain links TRBV5-1 with TRBJ2-3, with D possibly TRBD2 on 6 matching bases. The germline V and J ends were trimmed by 0 bases and 4 bases, with 9 bases remaining between them. The V gene's germline CDR1 is SGHRS and CDR2 YFSETQ. The CDR3 contains 14 residues. The DNA of the CDR3 is TGCGCCAGCAGCTTGGTGCCGGGGGCAGATACGCAGTATTTT. Translation: CASSLVPGADTQYF.

This clonotype was seen a handful of times. The chain carries TRBV12-3 or TRBV12-4 and TRBJ2-3, with no clear D. Trimming pared 6 bases from V and 0 bases from J, leaving 10 bases between. This CDR3 is built from 14 residues. The CDR3 DNA follows: TGTGCCAGCAGGGAGTACTCTAGCACAGATACGCAGTATTTT. Its protein product is CASREYSSTDTQYF.

This clonotype was recorded a few times. V is TRBV2 and J is TRBJ2-7, with 14 bases that match TRBD2. J gave up 2 bases and V 6 bases, and 9 bases lay outside the gene matches. Germline V gene lookup returns CDR1 SNHLY and CDR2 FYNNEI. The CDR3 is made up of 17 amino acids. The CDR3 spells CASSARTSGGLTYEQYF. The CDR3 nucleotides read TGTGCCAGCAGCGCTAGGACTAGCGGGGGGCTAACCTACGAGCAGTACTTC.

Many counts were recorded for this clonotype. This chain links TRBV3-1 with TRBJ2-7; maybe TRBD2 (5 bases). The CDR3 length is 17 residues. The V gene's germline CDR1 is LGHDT and CDR2 YNNKEL (reference sequence). V lost 1 base and J lost 0, with 16 bases in between. Here the CDR3 reads CASSQALTTSSSYEQYF. CDR3 bases: TGTGCCAGCAGCCAAGCTTTGACTACCTCGAGCTCCTACGAGCAGTACTTC.

This chain links TRBV6-2 or TRBV6-3 with TRBJ2-3, with D perhaps TRBD1 (5 bases). V was pared by 5 bases and J by 0 bases, with 12 bases between. CDR1 is MNHEY, CDR2 SVGEGT, per germline. This CDR3 comprises 15 residues. The DNA for the CDR3 is TGTGCCAGCAGTGAATGGGGCGGAAGCACAGATACGCAGTATTTT. It codes for CASSEWGGSTDTQYF.

This clonotype was recorded many times. The rearrangement joins TRBV6-5 to TRBJ1-6; weak D call: TRBD1 (6 bases). Trimming took off 2 bases at V and 9 bases at J, with 17 bases between the two ends. This CDR3 is 16 amino acids long. The germline V gene has CDR1 MNHEY and CDR2 SVGAGI. CDR3 coding DNA: TGTGCCAGCAGTTACAACTGGGGACACCCCGGTTCACCCCTCCACTTT. It is translated as CASSYNWGHPGSPLHF.

Only a few counts were recorded for this clonotype. The V call is TRBV6-5, the J call TRBJ2-1, with TRBD1 matching over 7 bases. Germline lookup yields CDR1 MNHEY and CDR2 SVGAGI. V gave up 2 bases and J gave up 5 bases; unmatched junction bases: 6. The length of the CDR3 is 15 residues. CDR3 sequence reads: CASSYGIRGNNEQFF. CDR3 coding DNA: TGTGCCAGCAGTTACGGGATCAGGGGGAACAATGAGCAGTTCTTC.

The table lists this clonotype with many counts. The V gene is TRBV5-1, the J gene TRBJ2-3; no clear D gene. The germline V gene has CDR1 SGHRS and CDR2 YFSETQ. V was cut by 7 bases and J by 6 bases, with 18 bases left in between. The CDR3 covers 14 residues. The CDR3 region has the DNA TGCGCCAGCTCGTGGGGTGGCGAGCCTGATACGCAGTATTTT. This encodes CASSWGGEPDTQYF.

Many counts were recorded for this clonotype. The chain combines TRBV6-1 with TRBJ1-5, with 9 bases aligning to TRBD1. Germline CDR1 is MNHNS and CDR2 is SASEGT. V shed 4 bases and J 0 bases; nucleotides not matched to a gene: 13. This CDR3 comprises 19 residues. The CDR3 loop reads CASSGSGTGFIYSNQPQHF. CDR3 sequence (DNA): TGTGCCAGCAGTGGATCCGGGACAGGGTTTATATATAGCAATCAGCCCCAGCATTTT.

This clonotype was seen ten or more times. This chain connects TRBV3-1 to TRBJ1-2, with D unresolved. The CDR3 spans 13 residues. CDR1 LGHDT and CDR2 YNNKEL come from the germline V gene (reference sequence). V lost 3 bases, J lost 8 bases, and 13 bases lay in between. The chain's CDR3 is CASSQQTGSGYTF. CDR3 DNA sequence: TGTGCCAGCAGCCAGCAGACCGGCTCGGGCTACACCTTC.

V usage is TRBV2 and J usage is TRBJ2-3, with 12 positions matching TRBD2. Germline V gene lookup returns CDR1 SNHLY and CDR2 FYNNEI. CDR3 length equals 17 residues. Unmatched junction bases numbered 9, after V lost 7 bases and J lost 1 base. The DNA for the CDR3 is TGTGCCAGCAAGAGGGCTAGCGGGGGGGCCCGCACAGATACGCAGTATTTT. Translating gives CASKRASGGARTDTQYF. Variable domain in full (rest from reference TRBV2 and TRBJ2-3): EPEVTQTPSHQVTQMGQEVILRCVPISNHLYFYWYRQILGQKVEFLVSFYNNEISEKSEIFDDQFSVERPDGSNFTLKIRSTKLEDSAMYFCASKRASGGARTDTQYFGPGTRLTVL.

The gene calls are TRBV2 and TRBJ1-2; tentative D call: TRBD1 (5 bases). The CDR3 is 14 amino acids. V lost 6 bases and J 4 bases, leaving 15 bases between the germline ends. Germline V CDR1 and CDR2: SNHLY, FYNNEI. This CDR3 reads CASRLPRGSYGYTF. CDR3 nucleotide sequence: TGTGCCAGCAGACTTCCCCGGGGGAGCTATGGCTACACCTTC.

This clonotype was counted at least ten times. V gene TRBV5-8 combines with J gene TRBJ2-5, with D possibly TRBD1 on 6 matching bases. V was trimmed by 4 bases and J by 2 bases, leaving 15 bases between them. There are 15 residues in the CDR3. Germline lookup yields CDR1 SGHTS and CDR2 YDEGEE. The CDR3 spells CASSQGLGDQETQYF. CDR3 DNA sequence: TGTGCCAGCAGCCAGGGGTTAGGGGATCAAGAGACCCAGTACTTC.

This clonotype was counted ten times or more. The chain has TRBV20-1 and TRBJ2-3; 9 bases agree with TRBD2. CDR1 and CDR2 from the germline V gene are DFQATT and SNEGSKA (reference sequence). With V trimmed by 0 bases and J by 5 bases, 6 bases remained unmatched. CDR3 length equals 15 residues. This chain's CDR3 is CSARDSLAGLDTQYF. In nucleotides, the CDR3 is TGCAGTGCTAGAGATAGCCTAGCGGGGCTAGATACGCAGTATTTT.

Regarding this clonotype: A much more abundant neighbour one base away suggests this may be a read error. The V call is TRBV5-1, the J call TRBJ2-1; 12 nucleotides align to TRBD2. Germline-derived CDR1 and CDR2 are SGHRS and YFSETQ. The CDR3 sequence is 15 residues long. CDR3 region: CASGFTSGGNNEQFF. The CDR3 DNA follows: TGCGCCAGCGGCTTTACTAGCGGGGGGAACAATGAGCAGTTCTTC.

The V gene is TRBV3-1, the J gene TRBJ2-2, with a tentative D call TRBD1 (6 bases). CDR3 length: 14 residues. CDR1 and CDR2 (germline): LGHDT, YNNKEL (reference sequence). The V gene lost 7 bases and the J gene lost 0 bases, with 9 bases spanning the gap. DNA of the CDR3: TGTGCCAGCACACAGGGCACGAACACCGGGGAGCTGTTTTTT. As protein: CASTQGTNTGELFF. The variable domain in full, completed from reference TRBV3-1 and TRBJ2-2, reads DTAVSQTPKYLVTQMGNDKSIKCEQNLGHDTMYWYKQDSKKFLKIMFSYNNKELIINETVPNRFSPKSPDKAHLNLHINSLELGDSAVYFCASTQGTNTGELFFGEGSRLTVL.

This clonotype was picked up a small number of times. The chain recombines TRBV30 with TRBJ2-1, with 7 bases fitting TRBD2. The V gene's germline CDR1 is GTSNPN and CDR2 SVGIG (reference sequence). The trim removed 6 bases at V and 8 bases at J, leaving 10 bases unmatched. The CDR3 has 13 amino acids. CDR3 sequence reads: CACPGGGAHEQFF. Written as DNA, the CDR3 is TGTGCCTGCCCCGGGGGAGGGGCCCATGAGCAGTTCTTC.

This sequence joins TRBV19 and TRBJ2-7, with a tentative D call TRBD2 (6 bases). The CDR3 totals 14 residues. Trimming cost V 3 bases and J 4 bases, with 13 bases left between them. Germline V gene sequence: CDR1 LNHDA, CDR2 SQIVND (reference sequence). CDR3 in amino acids: CASSIGVLAYEQYF. CDR3 bases: TGTGCCAGTAGTATCGGTGTCCTAGCGTACGAGCAGTACTTC.